One sample yielded the 30 T cell receptor beta chains listed below, sequenced in a study of radiation and T cells in renal cell carcinoma. Time point defined: blood 2 weeks post-SBRT. The treatment: 15 Gy SBRT to primary tumor, nephrectomy 4 weeks later. Profiling relied on immunoSEQ multiplex PCR, and the TCRdb table lists in-frame clones only, not all of them. The sample consists of more than 150,000 clones, roughly 87% of them appearing once. The material sequenced was blood, taken from a patient whose treatment included radiotherapy and nephrectomy. These receptors all stem from a woman aged 45-60 years with renal cell carcinoma.

The chain employs TRBV20-1 and TRBJ1-3; D ambiguous. CDR1 is DFQATT, CDR2 SNEGSKA, per germline (reference sequence). V lost 3 bases and J 3 bases, leaving 3 bases between the germline ends. The CDR3 covers 11 residues. In nucleotides, the CDR3 is TGCAGTGCTAGCAGTGGAAACACCATATATTTT. This sequence encodes CSASSGNTIYF.

The chain recombines TRBV7-8 with TRBJ1-5; D call uncertain. V was trimmed by 5 bases and J by 3 bases, leaving 20 bases between them. CDR3 length: 17 amino acids. Germline values: CDR1 SGHVS, CDR2 FQNEAQ. CDR3 amino acids: CASSPKWWDKDNQPQHF. For the CDR3, the DNA is TGTGCCAGCAGCCCCAAATGGTGGGATAAGGACAATCAGCCCCAGCATTTT.

This chain uses TRBV6-5 with TRBJ1-1; D not certain. Germline values: CDR1 MNHEY, CDR2 SVGAGI. This CDR3 is 13 amino acids long. Trimming left V 6 bases short and J 0 bases short, with 8 bases between. CDR3 loop: CASSYSLNTEAFF. For the CDR3, the DNA is TGTGCCAGCAGCTACAGTCTGAACACTGAAGCTTTCTTT.

The chain combines TRBV7-8 with TRBJ2-1; possible D gene TRBD1, 6 bases. The CDR3 has 14 residues. Germline CDR1 reads SGHVS; CDR2 reads FQNEAQ. The V end was cut by 5 bases, the J end by 7 bases, with 15 bases between. Written as DNA, the CDR3 is TGTGCCAGCAGCCTGGTCGTTACAGGGAATGAGCAGTTCTTC. Translating gives CASSLVVTGNEQFF.

This chain connects TRBV20-1 to TRBJ1-1; D gene uncertain. Trimming removed 6 bases at V and 8 bases at J, with 13 bases between. Germline V lookup: CDR1 DFQATT, CDR2 SNEGSKA (reference sequence). This CDR3 has 11 residues. In nucleotides, the CDR3 is TGCAGTGCCATAAAGTCCCTAGAAGCTTTCTTT. Translating gives CSAIKSLEAFF.

V usage is TRBV7-2 and J usage is TRBJ1-1; unclear D gene. This CDR3 region has 13 residues. V lost 2 bases to trimming and J lost 0 bases, with 4 bases between them. Germline V gene lookup returns CDR1 SGHTA and CDR2 FQGNSA. CDR3 in DNA: TGTGCCAGCAGCTTACGGCTGAACACTGAAGCTTTCTTT. This sequence encodes CASSLRLNTEAFF.

The chain links TRBV9 to TRBJ1-1; possible D gene TRBD1, 6 bases. From germline, CDR1 is SGDLS and CDR2 YYNGEE. V dropped 3 bases and J dropped 3 bases, with 12 bases sitting between them. This CDR3 is built from 14 residues. The CDR3 here is CASSAGQRDTEAFF. As DNA, the CDR3 is TGTGCCAGCAGCGCCGGACAGAGGGACACTGAAGCTTTCTTT.

The gene calls are TRBV7-2 and TRBJ2-5; the match to TRBD2 covers 16 bases. J lost 5 bases, V lost 5 bases, and 5 bases had no gene match. Per germline, CDR1 SGHTA and CDR2 FQGNSA. The CDR3 loop spans 16 amino acids. The CDR3 loop is CASSGTSGGAWETQYF. CDR3 DNA: TGTGCCAGCAGCGGGACTAGCGGGGGGGCGTGGGAGACCCAGTACTTC.

The rearrangement links TRBV5-4 to TRBJ2-5, with D possibly being TRBD1 or TRBD2 (5 bases each). This CDR3 region has 13 residues. CDR1 is SGHNT, CDR2 YYREEE, per germline (reference sequence). V was cut by 3 bases and J by 4 bases, with 10 bases left in between. CDR3 DNA sequence: TGTGCCAGCAGCTCTGGGACGGGAGAGACCCAGTACTTC. This gives the protein CASSSGTGETQYF.

The gene calls are TRBV7-9 and TRBJ1-5; TRBD1 matches 7 bases. The CDR3 runs 15 residues. Germline V CDR1 and CDR2: SEHNR, FQNEAQ (reference sequence). J gave up 4 bases and V 5 bases, and 8 bases lay outside the gene matches. CDR3 sequence reads: CASSTDRERNQPQHF. The DNA of the CDR3 is TGTGCCAGCAGCACCGACAGGGAAAGAAATCAGCCCCAGCATTTT.

This sequence joins TRBV6-5 and TRBJ1-1, with D tentatively TRBD1 (5 bases). CDR1 and CDR2 (germline): MNHEY, SVGAGI. The CDR3 has 15 amino acids. The germline V and J ends were trimmed by 4 bases and 3 bases, with 15 bases remaining between them. CDR3 nucleotides: TGTGCCAGCAGTTCATCATTTTTAGGGGACACTGAAGCTTTCTTT. Translated, it gives CASSSSFLGDTEAFF.

The chain uses TRBV5-1 and TRBJ2-2; 9 bases agree with TRBD1. The CDR3 is made up of 15 amino acids. Per the germline V gene, CDR1 is SGHRS and CDR2 is YFSETQ. Unmatched junction bases numbered 10, after V lost 6 bases and J lost 7 bases. Written as DNA, the CDR3 is TGCGCCAGCAACCCGGGACAGGGTGTCGACGGGGAGCTGTTTTTT. Translated: CASNPGQGVDGELFF.

The V and J genes are TRBV5-6 and TRBJ2-2, with unresolved D. Germline V gives CDR1 SGHDT, CDR2 YYEEEE. The CDR3 consists of 14 residues. V lost 2 bases and J lost 3, with 8 bases in between. The CDR3 DNA is TGTGCCAGCAGCTTTAACAGACACACCGGGGAGCTGTTTTTT. As protein: CASSFNRHTGELFF.

The V gene is TRBV6-1, the J gene TRBJ1-1; 7 bases fit TRBD1. Germline values: CDR1 MNHNS, CDR2 SASEGT. V dropped 10 bases and J dropped 4; count of bases not matched to a gene: 15. The CDR3 runs to 15 residues. CDR3 DNA: TGTGCCACTCCGGGATATAGACAGGGATTCACTGAAGCTTTCTTT. This sequence encodes CATPGYRQGFTEAFF.

The chain carries TRBV2 and TRBJ2-2; no clear D gene. Trimming took off 2 bases at V and 4 bases at J, with 11 bases between the two ends. The V gene's germline CDR1 is SNHLY and CDR2 FYNNEI. The CDR3 totals 15 residues. The CDR3 reads CASSERGIGTGELFF. The CDR3 bases are TGTGCCAGCAGTGAACGCGGAATTGGCACCGGGGAGCTGTTTTTT. The full variable domain, in which reference TRBV2 and TRBJ2-2 provide the parts outside the CDR3, is EPEVTQTPSHQVTQMGQEVILRCVPISNHLYFYWYRQILGQKVEFLVSFYNNEISEKSEIFDDQFSVERPDGSNFTLKIRSTKLEDSAMYFCASSERGIGTGELFFGEGSRLTVL.

This clone showed up just once. The V gene is TRBV6-5, the J gene TRBJ2-7; D gene ambiguous. With 10 bases removed from V and 5 bases from J, the gap between germline ends came to 18 bases. Per germline, CDR1 MNHEY and CDR2 SVGAGI. The CDR3 consists of 13 residues. In nucleotides, the CDR3 is TGTGCCACTCAAGACTTTCCCCTCGACGAGCAGTACTTC. It encodes CATQDFPLDEQYF.

The chain has TRBV5-4 and TRBJ2-5, with 11 bases identical to TRBD1. V lost 4 bases to trimming and J lost 5 bases; unmatched junction nucleotides: 7. Germline V lookup: CDR1 SGHNT, CDR2 YYREEE (reference sequence). The CDR3 has 15 amino acids. DNA of the CDR3: TGTGCCAGCAGCCGGACAGGGGGCATGCTTGAGACCCAGTACTTC. Amino acids: CASSRTGGMLETQYF.

The J gene is TRBJ1-1, the V gene TRBV11-2; D is perhaps TRBD1 (5 bases). Per the germline V gene, CDR1 is SGHAT and CDR2 is FQNNGV. V was pared by 1 base and J by 1 base, with 13 bases between. CDR3 length: 16 amino acids. CDR3 residues: CASSLGRGGSNTEAFF. DNA of the CDR3: TGTGCCAGCAGCTTAGGGAGGGGCGGTTCGAACACTGAAGCTTTCTTT.

The chain combines TRBV2 with TRBJ1-5; D uncertain. Germline values: CDR1 SNHLY, CDR2 FYNNEI. CDR3 length: 13 amino acids. The V end lost 4 bases, the J end lost 3 bases, and 7 bases lay between the germline ends. The CDR3 bases are TGTGCCAGCAGTGTGGGGTACAATCAGCCCCAGCATTTT. Amino acids: CASSVGYNQPQHF. Together with reference TRBV2 and TRBJ1-5, the CDR3 gives the full variable domain: EPEVTQTPSHQVTQMGQEVILRCVPISNHLYFYWYRQILGQKVEFLVSFYNNEISEKSEIFDDQFSVERPDGSNFTLKIRSTKLEDSAMYFCASSVGYNQPQHFGDGTRLSIL.

The chain recombines TRBV6-6 with TRBJ1-1; D ambiguous. V was cut by 8 bases and J by 0 bases, with 10 bases left in between. CDR3 length equals 13 residues. Per the germline V gene, CDR1 is MNHNY and CDR2 is SVGAGI (reference sequence). CDR3 loop: CASGGRLNTEAFF. As DNA, the CDR3 is TGTGCCAGCGGAGGAAGATTGAACACTGAAGCTTTCTTT.

As concerns this clone: The same CDR3 arises from other DNA sequences in this sample as well. The chain has TRBV4-3 and TRBJ1-2; D uncertain. The V gene lost 0 bases and the J gene lost 5 bases, with 10 bases spanning the gap. Germline CDR1 is LGHNA and CDR2 is YSLEER. CDR3 length: 14 residues. Here the CDR3 reads CASSQDVGVYGYTF. CDR3 DNA: TGCGCCAGCAGCCAAGATGTTGGCGTATATGGCTACACCTTC.

This chain connects TRBV10-3 to TRBJ1-1, with unresolved D. CDR1 and CDR2 from the germline V gene are ENHRY and SYGVKD. The CDR3 consists of 13 residues. V shed 4 bases and J shed 7 bases, with 13 bases lying between them. The CDR3 loop reads CAISVGNSYEAFF. The CDR3, as DNA: TGTGCCATCAGTGTAGGTAACAGCTATGAAGCTTTCTTT.

The chain employs TRBV2 and TRBJ1-4; perhaps TRBD1 as D (5 bases). With 4 bases removed from V and 4 bases from J, the gap between germline ends came to 10 bases. The CDR3 is made up of 14 amino acids. From germline, CDR1 is SNHLY and CDR2 FYNNEI. The CDR3 nucleotides are TGTGCCAGCAGTGGACAGATAAGTAATGAAAAACTGTTTTTT. This translates into CASSGQISNEKLFF.

The chain couples TRBV30 to TRBJ1-2; 7 bases line up with TRBD1. V shed 3 bases, J shed 4 bases, and the junction held 5 bases outside the gene matches. The CDR3 consists of 13 residues. Germline V gene sequence: CDR1 GTSNPN, CDR2 SVGIG (reference sequence). The CDR3 DNA follows: TGTGCCTGGAGAGTACAGGGGAGCTATGGCTACACCTTC. Translating it yields CAWRVQGSYGYTF.

The V gene is TRBV11-2, the J gene TRBJ1-2; D remains unclear. This CDR3 has 14 residues. In germline, CDR1 is SGHAT, CDR2 FQNNGV. V was pared by 1 base and J by 2 bases, with 8 bases between. CDR3 nucleotides: TGTGCCAGCAGCTTAGGGGTAGCGAACTATGGCTACACCTTC. Translated: CASSLGVANYGYTF.

The CDR3: CASSESWQGEQYF. CDR3 sequence (DNA): TGCGCCAGCAGTGAGTCTTGGCAAGGCGAGCAGTACTTC. The rearrangement uses TRBV10-2 and TRBJ2-7, with D hard to call. V was shortened by 0 bases and J by 6 bases, with 9 bases between the two germline ends. Germline CDR1 reads WSHSY; CDR2 reads SAAADI. There are 13 residues in the CDR3.

The rearrangement uses TRBV19 and TRBJ2-3, with TRBD1 identical over 7 bases. This CDR3 region has 13 residues. The germline V gene encodes CDR1 LNHDA and CDR2 SQIVND (reference sequence). V shed 6 bases, J shed 5 bases, and the junction held 5 bases outside the gene matches. The CDR3 spells CASSTNRGDTQYF. For the CDR3, the DNA is TGTGCCAGTAGCACTAACAGGGGAGATACGCAGTATTTT.

Remarks on this clone: Other nucleotide sequences in the sample specify the same CDR3. This chain joins TRBV6-5 and TRBJ1-2, with D uncertain. With 5 bases removed from V and 3 bases from J, the gap between germline ends came to 10 bases. CDR3 length: 13 amino acids. Germline lookup yields CDR1 MNHEY and CDR2 SVGAGI. As DNA, the CDR3 is TGTGCCAGCAGTCCGGAGGGTGACTATGGCTACACCTTC. It translates to CASSPEGDYGYTF.

The chain carries TRBV7-9 and TRBJ1-1; TRBD1 matches 9 bases. Germline-derived CDR1 and CDR2 are SEHNR and FQNEAQ (reference sequence). CDR3 length equals 15 residues. V was clipped by 5 bases and J by 5 bases; unmatched bases: 9. CDR3 sequence reads: CASSPIQGARTEAFF. In DNA, the CDR3 is TGTGCCAGCAGCCCCATACAGGGGGCGCGGACTGAAGCTTTCTTT.

V and J are TRBV11-3 and TRBJ2-3; the D gene is possibly TRBD1 (6 bases). The CDR3 spans 14 residues. V lost 3 bases to trimming and J lost 3 bases, with 10 bases between them. The germline CDR1 and CDR2 sequences are SGHNT and YENEEA. CDR3 sequence reads: CASSFNRATDTQYF. The CDR3 DNA follows: TGTGCCAGCAGCTTTAACAGGGCAACAGATACGCAGTATTTT. The full variable domain, rest sourced from reference TRBV11-3 and TRBJ2-3, is EAGVVQSPRYKIIEKKQPVAFWCNPISGHNTLYWYLQNLGQGPELLIRYENEEAVDDSQLPKDRFSAERLKGVDSTLKIQPAELGDSAVYLCASSFNRATDTQYFGPGTRLTVL.